Listed below are T cell receptor beta chains from one sample, sequenced in a study of blood T cell repertoires in COVID-19. The data were produced by immunoSEQ multiplex PCR, yet TCRdb's version contains in-frame clones alone and is incomplete. The data contain 100,000 to 150,000 clones, just under 80% of them singletons. Sequencing was carried out using peripheral blood. Receptors originate from a human donor in a cohort sampled during active COVID-19. Each CDR3 is given with its conserved first and last residue. Fields, in order: J gene, D gene, V gene, clone size, CDR3 protein, CDR3 DNA. The D gene is left open where the match is weak. Only some rows state a clone size, as once, few, many or a class for expanded clones.

TRBJ2-2,TRBD1,TRBV7-8,few,CASSLVGTGSTGELFF,TGTGCCAGCAGCTTAGTAGGGACAGGGAGCACCGGGGAGCTGTTTTTT
TRBJ1-2,-,TRBV7-2,-,CASSTNGQSVSYTF,TGTGCCAGCAGCACAAACGGACAGAGCGTTAGCTACACCTTC
TRBJ2-5,-,TRBV6-1,-,CASSERGTPAAKETQYF,TGTGCCAGCAGTGAGCGTGGAACCCCAGCGGCCAAAGAGACCCAGTACTTC
TRBJ2-3,TRBD1,TRBV19,-,CASSFDRASTDTQYF,TGTGCCAGTAGTTTCGACAGGGCTAGCACAGATACGCAGTATTTT
TRBJ1-1,TRBD1,TRBV7-3,-,CASRQTGSGTEAFF,TGTGCCAGCAGACAGACAGGGAGTGGAACTGAAGCTTTCTTT
TRBJ2-7,-,TRBV28,-,CASSLSGKPYEQYF,TGTGCCAGCAGTTTATCGGGGAAACCCTACGAGCAGTACTTC
TRBJ1-2,TRBD1,TRBV7-2,-,CASSPPGTGGYGYTF,TGTGCCAGCAGCCCTCCCGGGACAGGGGGGTATGGCTACACCTTC
TRBJ1-1,TRBD1,TRBV7-9,-,CASSPPLGQGKRAFF,TGTGCCAGCAGCCCCCCTCTGGGACAGGGTAAAAGAGCTTTCTTT
TRBJ1-4,TRBD1,TRBV28,-,CASSRDSGNEKLFF,TGTGCCAGCAGTCGGGACAGCGGTAATGAAAAACTGTTTTTT
TRBJ2-6,-,TRBV27,once,CASSSTGVSGANVLTF,TGTGCCAGCAGTTCGACAGGTGTCTCCGGGGCCAACGTCCTGACTTTC
TRBJ2-7,-,TRBV7-6,-,CASSLAGGYEQYF,TGTGCCAGCAGCTTAGCGGGGGGCTACGAGCAGTACTTC
TRBJ1-1,-,TRBV5-5,-,CASSWDLAEAFF,TGTGCCAGCAGCTGGGACTTAGCTGAAGCTTTCTTT
TRBJ1-2,TRBD1,TRBV11-2,-,CASSLTAGGFYYGYTF,TGTGCCAGCAGCCTAACGGCAGGGGGTTTTTACTATGGCTACACCTTC
TRBJ1-5,-,TRBV5-5,-,CASSLNPNSNQPQHF,TGTGCCAGCAGCTTGAATCCTAATAGCAATCAGCCCCAGCATTTT
TRBJ1-1,-,TRBV2,-,CASRGVGGGGTEAFF,TGTGCCAGCCGTGGGGTGGGGGGGGGCGGTACTGAAGCTTTCTTT
TRBJ2-5,TRBD2,TRBV20-1,-,CSAGGGGETQYF,TGCAGTGCTGGTGGCGGGGGAGAGACCCAGTACTTC
TRBJ2-5,-,TRBV21-1,-,CASPLPQAEYTGLETQYF,TGTGCCAGCCCCCTTCCCCAGGCGGAATATACAGGGCTGGAGACCCAGTACTTC
TRBJ2-6,-,TRBV28,-,CASISGVGANVLTF,TGTGCCAGCATCTCGGGGGTGGGGGCCAACGTCCTGACTTTC
TRBJ1-4,-,TRBV27,-,CASTKDSQSEKLFF,TGTGCCAGCACCAAGGACAGCCAGTCTGAAAAACTGTTTTTT
TRBJ1-2,TRBD1,TRBV5-4,-,CASIETGVNYGYTF,TGTGCCAGCATCGAGACAGGGGTTAACTATGGCTACACCTTC
TRBJ2-5,TRBD2,TRBV6-2/TRBV6-3,-,CASSYRLAGVETQYF,TGTGCCAGCAGTTACCGACTAGCGGGGGTAGAGACCCAGTACTTC
TRBJ2-5,TRBD2,TRBV5-1,once,CASSLLAGGSETQYF,TGCGCCAGCAGCTTACTAGCGGGGGGCTCGGAGACCCAGTACTTC
TRBJ1-6,-,TRBV28,-,CASRLYVIGSSYNSPLHF,TGTGCCAGCAGACTGTATGTAATCGGGAGCTCCTATAATTCACCCCTCCACTTT
TRBJ2-7,-,TRBV4-1,-,CASSQSLASYEQYF,TGCGCCAGCAGCCAAAGTTTAGCCTCCTACGAGCAGTACTTC
TRBJ2-5,TRBD2,TRBV5-4,-,CASSLSSGVLGETQYF,TGTGCCAGCAGCTTGTCTAGCGGGGTCCTGGGGGAGACCCAGTACTTC
TRBJ1-3,-,TRBV6-1,few,CASSEEGDSGNTIYF,TGTGCCAGCAGTGAAGAGGGGGACTCTGGAAACACCATATATTTT
TRBJ2-3,TRBD2,TRBV4-1,-,CASSRSGGTDTQYF,TGCGCCAGCAGCCGAAGCGGGGGCACAGATACGCAGTATTTT
TRBJ1-1,-,TRBV10-3,-,CAISGRGFTEAFF,TGTGCCATCAGTGGCAGAGGTTTCACTGAAGCTTTCTTT
TRBJ1-2,TRBD1,TRBV9,-,CASSITGTGHGYTF,TGTGCCAGCAGCATTACCGGGACAGGGCATGGCTACACCTTC
TRBJ2-5,TRBD2,TRBV28,few,CASSTPTGGKSLQETQYF,TGTGCCAGCAGCACCCCAACGGGAGGAAAATCACTACAAGAGACCCAGTACTTC
TRBJ1-1,-,TRBV5-4,-,CASSLARGGTEAFF,TGTGCCAGCAGCTTGGCCAGGGGTGGCACTGAAGCTTTCTTT
TRBJ2-7,TRBD2,TRBV2,-,CASSLGLAGDEQYF,TGTGCCAGCAGTCTGGGACTAGCGGGCGACGAGCAGTACTTC
TRBJ2-5,-,TRBV6-2/TRBV6-3,-,CASSYLETQYF,TGTGCCAGCAGTTATCTTGAGACCCAGTACTTC
TRBJ1-4,-,TRBV5-1,-,CASSLGGGEKLFF,TGCGCCAGCAGCTTGGGGGGAGGTGAAAAACTGTTTTTT
TRBJ2-2,-,TRBV5-1,once,CASSFPNTGNTGELFF,TGCGCCAGCAGCTTCCCAAACACAGGGAACACCGGGGAGCTGTTTTTT
TRBJ2-2,TRBD2,TRBV7-2,-,CASETSGGDTGELFF,TGTGCCAGCGAAACTTCGGGAGGCGACACCGGGGAGCTGTTTTTT
TRBJ1-2,-,TRBV30,-,CAWSGQGIGYTF,TGTGCCTGGAGCGGGCAGGGGATCGGCTACACCTTC
TRBJ1-5,TRBD1,TRBV18,-,CASSHAVQGYSNQPQHF,TGTGCCAGCTCTCACGCCGTACAGGGGTATAGCAATCAGCCCCAGCATTTT
TRBJ1-1,-,TRBV2,-,CASKFGERRNTEAFF,TGTGCCAGCAAATTCGGGGAGAGGAGGAACACTGAAGCTTTCTTT